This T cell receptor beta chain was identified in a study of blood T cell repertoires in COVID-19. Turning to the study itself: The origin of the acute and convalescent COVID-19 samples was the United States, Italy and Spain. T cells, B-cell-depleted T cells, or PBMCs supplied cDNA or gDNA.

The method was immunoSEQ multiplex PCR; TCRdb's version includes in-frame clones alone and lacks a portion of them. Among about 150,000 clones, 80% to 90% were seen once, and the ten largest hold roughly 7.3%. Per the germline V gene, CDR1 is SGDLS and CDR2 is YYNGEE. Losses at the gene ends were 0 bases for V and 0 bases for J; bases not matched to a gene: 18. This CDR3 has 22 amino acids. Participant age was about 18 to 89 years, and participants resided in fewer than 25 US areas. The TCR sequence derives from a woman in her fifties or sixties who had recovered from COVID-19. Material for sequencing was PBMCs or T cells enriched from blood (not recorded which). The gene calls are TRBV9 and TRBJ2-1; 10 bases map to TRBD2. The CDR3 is CASSVVPFGPSGSLSSYNEQFF. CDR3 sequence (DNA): TGTGCCAGCAGCGTAGTTCCGTTTGGCCCTAGCGGGAGCCTTAGCTCCTACAATGAGCAGTTCTTC.